This T cell receptor beta chain was recorded in a study of response to subunit inactivated influenza vaccine. Via MiXCR, TCRdb re-called the RT-PCR reads, giving one row per CDR3 protein. The data show a few hundred thousand distinct CDR3 sequences, roughly 12% seen once. With V trimmed by 2 bases and J by 7 bases, 3 bases remained unmatched. There are 15 residues in the CDR3. This clonotype was detected only a few times. The sample was also linked to a second study, of T cells expressing NK-cell markers. Per that study: The TCR beta cDNA came from 5'RACE template switching with UMIs.

The material was PBMCs from blood, obtained on the day of vaccination. The chain joins TRBV12-3 or TRBV12-4 to TRBJ2-2, with 11 bases identical to TRBD1. The sequence came from a man aged 50 to 59 who received an inactivated influenza vaccine. This CDR3 reads CASSLRTGGYGELFF. The CDR3 DNA sequence: TGTGCCAGCAGTTTAAGGACAGGGGGCTACGGGGAGCTGTTTTTT.